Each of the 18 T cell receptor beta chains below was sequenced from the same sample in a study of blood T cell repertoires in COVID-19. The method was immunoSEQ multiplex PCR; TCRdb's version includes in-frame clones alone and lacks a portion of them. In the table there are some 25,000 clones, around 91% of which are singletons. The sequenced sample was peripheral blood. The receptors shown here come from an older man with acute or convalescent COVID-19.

CDR3 nucleotides: TGTGCCAGCAGTTATTACAGGGAGGGCACTGAAGCTTTCTTT. Its protein product is CASSYYREGTEAFF. The J gene is TRBJ1-1, the V gene TRBV6-5, with TRBD1 as a possible D gene (6 bases). Trimming pared 3 bases from V and 4 bases from J, leaving 12 bases between. There are 14 residues in the CDR3. Germline values: CDR1 MNHEY, CDR2 SVGAGI.

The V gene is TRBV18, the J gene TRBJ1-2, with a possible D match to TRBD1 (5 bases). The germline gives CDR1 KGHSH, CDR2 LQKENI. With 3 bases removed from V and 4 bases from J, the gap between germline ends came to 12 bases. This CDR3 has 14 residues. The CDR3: CASSPESGPYGYTF. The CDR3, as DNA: TGTGCCAGCTCACCCGAGTCAGGGCCCTATGGCTACACCTTC. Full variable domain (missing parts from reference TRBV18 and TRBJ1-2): NAGVMQNPRHLVRRRGQEARLRCSPMKGHSHVYWYRQLPEEGLKFMVYLQKENIIDESGMPKERFSAEFPKEGPSILRIQQVVRGDSAAYFCASSPESGPYGYTFGSGTRLTVV.

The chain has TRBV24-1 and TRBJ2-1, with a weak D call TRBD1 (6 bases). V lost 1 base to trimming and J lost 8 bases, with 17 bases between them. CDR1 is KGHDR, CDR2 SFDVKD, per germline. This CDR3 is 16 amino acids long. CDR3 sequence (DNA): TGTGCCACCAGTGATTTAGGGGGTGCGCATATTGATGAGCAGTTCTTC. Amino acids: CATSDLGGAHIDEQFF.

The CDR3 loop is CASSVPLGLAGANEQFF. Here the CDR3 DNA reads TGTGCCAGCAGCGTCCCCCTGGGACTAGCGGGGGCCAATGAGCAGTTCTTC. The chain employs TRBV9 and TRBJ2-1, with 14 bases that match TRBD2. V lost 2 bases, J lost 6 bases, and 7 bases stayed unmatched. Per germline, CDR1 SGDLS and CDR2 YYNGEE. The CDR3 spans 17 residues.

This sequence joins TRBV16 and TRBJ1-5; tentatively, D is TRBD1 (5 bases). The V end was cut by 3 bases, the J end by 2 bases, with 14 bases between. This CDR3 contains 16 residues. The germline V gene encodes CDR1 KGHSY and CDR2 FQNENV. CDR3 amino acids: CASSHSSDSRNQPQHF. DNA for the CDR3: TGTGCCAGCAGCCATTCTAGCGACAGCCGCAATCAGCCCCAGCATTTT.

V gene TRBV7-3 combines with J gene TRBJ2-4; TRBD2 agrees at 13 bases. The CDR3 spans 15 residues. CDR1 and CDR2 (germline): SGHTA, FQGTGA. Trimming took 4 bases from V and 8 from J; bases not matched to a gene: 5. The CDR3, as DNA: TGTGCCAGCAGCTCACTAGCGGGAGGGCCTTACATTCAGTACTTC. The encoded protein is CASSSLAGGPYIQYF.

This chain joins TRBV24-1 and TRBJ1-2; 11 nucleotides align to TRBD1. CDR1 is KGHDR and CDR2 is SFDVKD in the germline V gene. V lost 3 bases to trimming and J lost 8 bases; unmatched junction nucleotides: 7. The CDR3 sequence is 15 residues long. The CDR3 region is CATSDGQGASNGYTF. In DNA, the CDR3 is TGTGCCACCAGTGATGGACAGGGGGCCTCTAACGGCTACACCTTC.

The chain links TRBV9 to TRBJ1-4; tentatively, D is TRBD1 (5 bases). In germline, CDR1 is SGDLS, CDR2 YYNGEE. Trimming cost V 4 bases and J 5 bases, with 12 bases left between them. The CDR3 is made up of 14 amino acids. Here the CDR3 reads CASSTLGGNEKLFF. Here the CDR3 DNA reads TGTGCCAGCAGCACCCTGGGGGGGAATGAAAAACTGTTTTTT.

Here the CDR3 DNA reads TGTGCCACCAGTGGTCGGGACAGGGCCCTTTCCCCACTTAGCACAGATACGCAGTATTTT. This encodes CATSGRDRALSPLSTDTQYF. The chain links TRBV24-1 to TRBJ2-3, with 9 bases lining up with TRBD1. With V trimmed by 5 bases and J by 0 bases, 17 bases remained unmatched. The CDR3 spans 20 residues. Germline V lookup: CDR1 KGHDR, CDR2 SFDVKD.

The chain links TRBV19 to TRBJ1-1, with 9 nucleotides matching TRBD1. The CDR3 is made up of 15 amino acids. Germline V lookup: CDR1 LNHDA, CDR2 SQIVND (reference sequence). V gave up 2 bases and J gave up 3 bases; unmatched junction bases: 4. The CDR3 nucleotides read TGTGCCAGTAGTATACGAGGGGACAGGGACACTGAAGCTTTCTTT. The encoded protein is CASSIRGDRDTEAFF.

The CDR3 loop reads CSVEPSGYEQYF. The CDR3 DNA sequence: TGCAGCGTTGAGCCTAGCGGATACGAGCAGTACTTC. This chain uses TRBV29-1 with TRBJ2-7, with 7 bases lining up with TRBD2. This CDR3 region has 12 residues. Germline V gives CDR1 SQVTM, CDR2 ANQGSEA. V shed 3 bases and J 4 bases; nucleotides not matched to a gene: 3.

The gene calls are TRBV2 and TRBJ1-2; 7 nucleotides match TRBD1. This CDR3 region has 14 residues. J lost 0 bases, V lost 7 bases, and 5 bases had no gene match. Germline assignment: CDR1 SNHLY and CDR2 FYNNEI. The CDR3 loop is CASNEDRTNYGYTF. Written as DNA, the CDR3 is TGTGCCAGCAACGAGGACAGGACTAACTATGGCTACACCTTC.

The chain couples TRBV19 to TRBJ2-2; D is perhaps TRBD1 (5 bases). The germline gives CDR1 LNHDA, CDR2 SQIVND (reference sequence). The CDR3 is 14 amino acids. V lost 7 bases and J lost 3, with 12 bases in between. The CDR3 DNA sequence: TGTGCCAGTAAGATGCCCAGGGACACCGGGGAGCTGTTTTTT. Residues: CASKMPRDTGELFF.

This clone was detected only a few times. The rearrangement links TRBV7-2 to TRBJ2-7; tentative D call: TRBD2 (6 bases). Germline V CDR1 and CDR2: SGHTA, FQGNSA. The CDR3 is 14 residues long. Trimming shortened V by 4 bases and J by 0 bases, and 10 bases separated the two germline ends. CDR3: CASSSRGTSYEQYF. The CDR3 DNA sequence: TGTGCCAGCAGCTCTCGGGGGACCTCCTACGAGCAGTACTTC. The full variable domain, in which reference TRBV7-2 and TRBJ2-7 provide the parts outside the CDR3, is GAGVSQSPSNKVTEKGKDVELRCDPISGHTALYWYRQSLGQGLEFLIYFQGNSAPDKSGLPSDRFSAERTGGSVSTLTIQRTQQEDSAVYLCASSSRGTSYEQYFGPGTRLTVT.

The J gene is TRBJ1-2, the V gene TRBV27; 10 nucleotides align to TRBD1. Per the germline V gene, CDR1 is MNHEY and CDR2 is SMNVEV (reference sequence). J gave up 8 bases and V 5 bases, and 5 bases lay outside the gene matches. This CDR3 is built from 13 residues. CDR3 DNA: TGTGCCAGCAGTAGGGGACAGGGGACGGGCTACACCTTC. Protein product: CASSRGQGTGYTF.

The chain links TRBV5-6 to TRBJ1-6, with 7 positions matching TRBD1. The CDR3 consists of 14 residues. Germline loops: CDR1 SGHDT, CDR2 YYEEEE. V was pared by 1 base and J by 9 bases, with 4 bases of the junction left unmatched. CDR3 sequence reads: CASSLPGQSSPLHF. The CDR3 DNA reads TGTGCCAGCAGCTTGCCGGGACAGAGTTCACCCCTCCACTTT.

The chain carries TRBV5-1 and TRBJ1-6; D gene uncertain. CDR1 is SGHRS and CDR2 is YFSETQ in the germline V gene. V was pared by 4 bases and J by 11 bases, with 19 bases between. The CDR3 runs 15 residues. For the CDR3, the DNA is TGCGCCAGCAGCGAGGGAAGCGGAAATAGTACACCCCTCCACTTT. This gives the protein CASSEGSGNSTPLHF.

The CDR3 nucleotides read TGCGCCAGCAGCAAGGGCCCGGGAGGGGGGAACACTGAAGCTTTCTTT. It translates to CASSKGPGGGNTEAFF. The chain joins TRBV4-1 to TRBJ1-1, with D perhaps TRBD1 (6 bases). Germline V gene sequence: CDR1 MGHRA, CDR2 YSYEKL. This CDR3 comprises 16 residues. The V end lost 5 bases, the J end lost 1 base, and 17 bases lay between the germline ends.